A selection of T cell receptor beta chains follows, all from one sample in a study of blood T cell repertoires in COVID-19. Profiled with immunoSEQ multiplex PCR; TCRdb holds only in-frame clones, not every one. This sample carries about 250,000 clones, approximately 90% of them seen once, and the ten largest clones take around 0.84%. Sample: peripheral blood. These receptors all stem from a man younger than 45 with acute or convalescent COVID-19. CDR3s include the opening cysteine and the closing phenylalanine or tryptophan.

j_call,v_call,cdr3_aa
TRBJ1-3,TRBV5-1,CASSIQGIGNTIYF
TRBJ2-6,TRBV30,CARDSSGANVLTF
TRBJ1-3,TRBV7-9,CASSLDPTSGNTIYF
TRBJ2-1,TRBV19,CASRADRRPLIEQFF
TRBJ1-1,TRBV10-2,CASSEAQGEAFF
TRBJ1-1,TRBV18,CASSPTGNSGLIAFF
TRBJ2-5,TRBV27,CASSRGRGETQYF
TRBJ2-5,TRBV4-1,CASSQFSGGQETQYF
TRBJ1-2,TRBV29-1,CSVGTGGRYGYTF
TRBJ1-4,TRBV6-5,CASGTGGGNEKLFF
TRBJ1-4,TRBV7-6,CASSSKVVGATNEKLFF
TRBJ2-3,TRBV5-1,CASSLQSTDTQYF
TRBJ1-5,TRBV10-2,CASSESGQWISQPQHF
TRBJ2-3,TRBV30,CAWSTGLAPDTQYF
TRBJ1-2,TRBV6-5,CASRGGVNYGYTF
TRBJ2-2,TRBV11-2,CASSHGTSSSVELFF
TRBJ2-1,TRBV25-1,CASSAQGSGNSVEQFF
TRBJ2-4,TRBV7-9,CASRGTGSQNIQYF
TRBJ1-4,TRBV5-1,CASSLGAGLNEKLFF
TRBJ1-2,TRBV6-5,CASSYSNYRGGYTF
TRBJ2-1,TRBV5-4,CASSTTTDEQFF
TRBJ1-2,TRBV27,CASSLYRGVGYTF
TRBJ1-1,TRBV18,CASSRGRGTEEAFF
TRBJ2-7,TRBV10-3,CAISGSSPSAVYEQYF
TRBJ2-3,TRBV5-4,CASSRARRELDTQYF
TRBJ1-4,TRBV24-1,CASRQGAYRANEKLFF
TRBJ2-7,TRBV4-2,CASSLGTGLSYEQYF
TRBJ2-5,TRBV7-9,CASSKSLGLAGRETQYF
TRBJ1-2,TRBV5-5,CASSFDREGYTF
TRBJ1-3,TRBV19,CASSIKGQHFDSSGNTIYF
TRBJ1-1,TRBV20-1,CSASRAGGNTEAFF
TRBJ2-7,TRBV10-3,CAISAGTNEQYF
TRBJ1-5,TRBV18,CASSPGQVNQPQHF
TRBJ2-3,TRBV9,CASSVEQGPITDTQYF
TRBJ2-1,TRBV28,CASSLGGTGGYNEQFF
TRBJ1-1,TRBV27,CASSSSSRGTEAFF
TRBJ1-1,TRBV19,CASQVEEVNTEAFF
TRBJ1-5,TRBV28,CASKTGGGNQPQHF
TRBJ2-2,TRBV7-3,CASSSAGGTGELFF
TRBJ2-7,TRBV6-6,CASSFSRDRDRGEQYF
TRBJ2-7,TRBV6-5,CATRRDRGINEQYF